The present entry profiles one TCR beta chain with its context. Its antigen is not identified. This entry comes from a study of tumor and adjacent non-tumor tissue in lung cancer. Study-wide context: The patients, roughly 10 men and roughly 5 women, were about 30 to 85 with stage I to III disease. Samples averaged roughly 4.2 million productive TCRbeta reads each.

The study, taken as a whole, reports: TCR diversity was significantly greater in tumor than normal lung tissue.

RNA was extracted from bulk tissue without any cell sorting. More than 3 cm separated this lung sample from the edge of the tumor. Newly diagnosed lung cancer patients had thoracic surgery in China, August–late 2014, without prior chemotherapy. Three rounds of nested PCR, following a modified ARM-PCR protocol, produced the TCRbeta library. TCRdb re-called the multiplex PCR reads through MiXCR, storing one row per CDR3 protein. The data contain roughly 120,000 distinct CDR3 sequences, 62% of them singletons. Deletions cut 10 bases from V and 0 bases from J, with 15 bases between. This CDR3 region has 14 residues. Per germline, CDR1 MDHEN and CDR2 SYDVKM.

The chain has TRBV28 and TRBJ1-1, with D hard to call. This receptor was identified in a man aged 55-75 years with non-small cell lung cancer. Sequencing was carried out using distant non-tumor lung tissue. In DNA, the CDR3 is TGTGCCACCAGCCCCAACTACATGAACACTGAAGCTTTCTTT. Its protein is CATSPNYMNTEAFF.